The present T cell receptor (beta chain) was sequenced within a study of T-cell reconstitution after alpha-beta-depleted transplantation in children. The CDR3 extends over 11 amino acids. Per the germline V gene, CDR1 is SGHAT and CDR2 is FQNNGV. Trimming removed 7 bases at V and 6 bases at J, with 9 bases between. This clonotype was seen ten or more times. Unique molecular identifiers were incorporated into the prepared TCRbeta library. TCRdb re-called the PCR reads through MiXCR, storing one row per CDR3 protein. The sample shows 260,000 or so distinct CDR3 sequences, more than 10% of them seen only once.

The TCR originated in a human donor who donated a stem cell graft to a child with acute lymphoblastic leukemia. V is TRBV11-2 and J is TRBJ1-1; D is ambiguous. The source was PBMCs from the stem cell graft donor, collected from the stem cell graft. CDR3 sequence (DNA): TGTGCCAGCACCCCTGAGTCTGAAGCTTTCTTT. This encodes CASTPESEAFF.